This entry features one TCR beta chain sequence. Its specificity is not known. This record belongs to a study of PD-1 blockade in classical Hodgkin lymphoma. Study-wide results and limits: Exclusion applied to patients who initiated nivolumab less than 1 year following ASCT.

Assay used: immunoSEQ multiplex PCR; TCRdb lists only in-frame clones, some missing. The sample comprises about 64,000 clones, less than 95% of which are singletons, and 10% rests with the top ten. Time point given: cycle 4 day 1 (C4D1), after 6 weeks of nivolumab. Each and every patient relapsed after autologous stem cell transplantation, and patients got differing brentuximab vedotin exposure. This CDR3 has 14 residues. The germline V gene encodes CDR1 MNHEY and CDR2 SVGAGI. The V end was cut by 5 bases, the J end by 2 bases, with 12 bases between. Specimen: peripheral blood mononuclear cells (PBMCs), collected before the fourth cycle of nivolumab. The J gene is TRBJ1-1, the V gene TRBV6-5; D call uncertain. The source of this sequence is a human donor with classical Hodgkin lymphoma. DNA of the CDR3: TGTGCCAGCAGTCCGAACTTGGGTAACACTGAAGCTTTCTTT. It is translated as CASSPNLGNTEAFF.